This passage covers 10 T cell receptor beta chains from one sample sequenced in a study of cytomegalovirus exposure and HLA in healthy donors. The PCR was carried out with 60 Vbeta primers and 13 Jbeta primers. Profiled with immunoSEQ multiplex PCR; TCRdb holds only in-frame clones, not every one. The sample lists approximately 170,000 clones, approximately 79% occurring once. The sequenced material came from PBMCs. Every receptor here comes from a woman under 30 in good health and CMV-seronegative.

The chain employs TRBV6-5 and TRBJ1-2, with 9 bases fitting TRBD1. This CDR3 contains 14 residues. The germline gives CDR1 MNHEY, CDR2 SVGAGI. The V segment lost 3 bases and the J segment 8 bases; nucleotides outside the gene matches: 7. CDR3 sequence: CASSYTGTGKGYTF. The DNA of the CDR3 is TGTGCCAGCAGTTATACCGGGACAGGGAAAGGCTACACCTTC.

This clone was counted only a few times. The sample carries other DNA sequences with the same CDR3. The chain carries TRBV18 and TRBJ2-7; TRBD1 agrees at 9 bases. Trimming took 3 bases from V and 2 from J; bases not matched to a gene: 2. This CDR3 has 14 residues. Germline V gene lookup returns CDR1 KGHSH and CDR2 LQKENI. The CDR3 nucleotides read TGTGCCAGCTCACCGGGACAGGGTACCTACGAGCAGTACTTC. Its protein product is CASSPGQGTYEQYF.

The V call is TRBV28, the J call TRBJ2-1, with 8 bases matching TRBD2. Trimming removed 4 bases from V and 3 bases from J; junction bases left unmatched: 11. The CDR3 length is 17 residues. Germline V CDR1 and CDR2: MDHEN, SYDVKM. The CDR3 here is CASSSVPLAGNYNEQFF. The CDR3 DNA reads as TGTGCCAGCAGTTCGGTACCTCTAGCGGGTAACTACAATGAGCAGTTCTTC.

Notes on this clone: Other nucleotide sequences from this sample produce the same CDR3. The chain couples TRBV7-8 to TRBJ2-7; unclear D gene. CDR1 is SGHVS and CDR2 is FQNEAQ in the germline V gene. V was pared by 5 bases and J by 4 bases, with 15 bases between. This CDR3 spans 14 amino acids. CDR3: CASSSLPVRYEQYF. CDR3 nucleotides: TGTGCCAGCAGCAGCCTTCCGGTTCGGTACGAGCAGTACTTC.

The chain recombines TRBV27 with TRBJ2-1; tentative D call: TRBD2 (6 bases). V lost 8 bases, J lost 12 bases, and 14 bases lay in between. The germline gives CDR1 MNHEY, CDR2 SMNVEV (reference sequence). This CDR3 region has 11 residues. The CDR3 loop reads CASCRGIGQFF. The CDR3 DNA reads TGTGCCAGCTGTCGGGGGATCGGGCAGTTCTTC.

The chain carries TRBV28 and TRBJ1-2; the match to TRBD1 covers 7 bases. Germline CDR1 and CDR2: MDHEN and SYDVKM. Unmatched junction bases numbered 16, after V lost 5 bases and J lost 4 bases. The CDR3 contains 17 residues. CDR3 sequence (DNA): TGTGCCAGCAGTCTACCCACCACAGGACAGGAGCTCTATGGCTACACCTTC. Translation gives CASSLPTTGQELYGYTF.

The V call is TRBV27, the J call TRBJ2-7; TRBD1 agrees at 7 bases. V lost 4 bases, J lost 3 bases, and 3 bases stayed unmatched. Germline V gives CDR1 MNHEY, CDR2 SMNVEV (reference sequence). This CDR3 has 13 amino acids. The CDR3 sequence: CASSWTGSYEQYF. The CDR3 nucleotides read TGTGCCAGCAGTTGGACAGGTAGCTACGAGCAGTACTTC.

The rearrangement joins TRBV5-1 to TRBJ1-6, with 7 bases identical to TRBD1. CDR1 is SGHRS and CDR2 is YFSETQ in the germline V gene. With V trimmed by 3 bases and J by 0 bases, 3 bases remained unmatched. The CDR3 sequence is 16 residues long. CDR3 in DNA: TGCGCCAGCAGCTCAGGGGGAAGCTCCTATAATTCACCCCTCCACTTT. This translates into CASSSGGSSYNSPLHF. The variable domain in full, completed from reference TRBV5-1 and TRBJ1-6, reads KAGVTQTPRYLIKTRGQQVTLSCSPISGHRSVSWYQQTPGQGLQFLFEYFSETQRNKGNFPGRFSGRQFSNSRSEMNVSTLELGDSALYLCASSSGGSSYNSPLHFGNGTRLTVT.

This clone was seen only once. The chain employs TRBV7-9 and TRBJ2-5; D uncertain. Germline CDR1 and CDR2: SEHNR and FQNEAQ (reference sequence). The ends were cut back, 2 bases at V and 4 bases at J, with 14 bases in the middle. This CDR3 has 15 residues. The CDR3 sequence: CASSLPAGAIETQYF. CDR3 nucleotide sequence: TGTGCCAGCAGCTTACCCGCAGGCGCAATAGAGACCCAGTACTTC.

The V gene is TRBV11-1, the J gene TRBJ1-2; D might be TRBD1 (5 bases). The V and J ends lost 1 base and 8 bases respectively, with 14 bases between them. The V gene's germline CDR1 is SGHAT and CDR2 FQDESV (reference sequence). The CDR3 sequence is 14 residues long. CDR3 sequence reads: CASSLGSREDGYTF. CDR3 coding DNA: TGTGCCAGCAGCTTAGGGTCCAGGGAGGACGGCTACACCTTC.